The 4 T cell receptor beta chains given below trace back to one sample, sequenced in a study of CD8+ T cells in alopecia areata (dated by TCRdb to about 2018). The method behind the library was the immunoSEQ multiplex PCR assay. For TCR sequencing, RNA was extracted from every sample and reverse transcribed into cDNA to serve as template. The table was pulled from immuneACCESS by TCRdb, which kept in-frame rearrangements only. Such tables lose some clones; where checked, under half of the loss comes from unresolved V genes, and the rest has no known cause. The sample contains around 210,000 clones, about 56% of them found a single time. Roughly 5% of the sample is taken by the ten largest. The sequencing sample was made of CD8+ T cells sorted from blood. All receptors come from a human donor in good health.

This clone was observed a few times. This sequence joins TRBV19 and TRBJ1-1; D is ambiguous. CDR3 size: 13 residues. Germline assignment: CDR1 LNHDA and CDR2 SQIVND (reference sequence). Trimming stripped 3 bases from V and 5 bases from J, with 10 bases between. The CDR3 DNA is TGTGCCAGTAGTATCGCGGGGAGAACTGAAGCTTTCTTT. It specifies CASSIAGRTEAFF. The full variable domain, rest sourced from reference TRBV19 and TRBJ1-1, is DGGITQSPKYLFRKEGQNVTLSCEQNLNHDAMYWYRQDPGQGLRLIYYSQIVNDFQKGDIAEGYSVSREKKESFPLTVTSAQKNPTAFYLCASSIAGRTEAFFGQGTRLTVV.

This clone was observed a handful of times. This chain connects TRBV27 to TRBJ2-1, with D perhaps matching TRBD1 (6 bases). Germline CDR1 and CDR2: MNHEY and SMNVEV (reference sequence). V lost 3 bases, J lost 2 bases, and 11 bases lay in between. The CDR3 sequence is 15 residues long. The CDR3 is CASSLSRTAYNEQFF. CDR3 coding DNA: TGTGCCAGCAGTTTGAGCCGGACAGCCTACAATGAGCAGTTCTTC.

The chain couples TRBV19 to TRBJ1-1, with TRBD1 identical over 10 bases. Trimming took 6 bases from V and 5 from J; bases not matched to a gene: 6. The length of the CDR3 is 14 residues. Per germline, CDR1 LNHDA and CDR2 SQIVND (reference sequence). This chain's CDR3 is CASSSRDRGTEAFF. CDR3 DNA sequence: TGTGCCAGTAGCAGCCGGGACAGGGGTACTGAAGCTTTCTTT.

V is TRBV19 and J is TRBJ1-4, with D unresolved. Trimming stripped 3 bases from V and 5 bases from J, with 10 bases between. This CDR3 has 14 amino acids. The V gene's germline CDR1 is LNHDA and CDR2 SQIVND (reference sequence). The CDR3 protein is CASSIRASNEKLFF. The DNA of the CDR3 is TGTGCCAGTAGTATTCGTGCCTCAAATGAAAAACTGTTTTTT.